This passage covers 27 T cell receptor beta chains from one sample sequenced in a study of blood T cells in healthy people across ages. The use of a sample-barcoded 5' primer and a J-beta primer mix characterized a second PCR of roughly 6 to 11 cycles. TCRdb ran MiXCR on the 5' RACE reads and lists one entry per CDR3 protein. The sample holds more than 550,000 distinct CDR3 sequences, around a fifth seen once. Material for sequencing was blood. These receptors originate from a man between 70 and 80 years old in good health.

About this clonotype itself: Germline is not matched at one junction end, which may reflect a read error. The chain has TRBV20-1 and TRBJ1-2; 7 positions match TRBD1. Germline values: CDR1 DFQATT, CDR2 SNEGSKA (reference sequence). CDR3 size: 16 residues. The CDR3 nucleotides read TGCGGTGCTAGAGACCCCCGACAGGGTGCGAACTATGGCTACACCTTC. This encodes CGARDPRQGANYGYTF.

This clonotype was seen only a few times. The chain employs TRBV20-1 and TRBJ2-5; D unresolved. The better agreement between TRBJ2-1 and the DNA end casts doubt on the J call. CDR1 is DFQATT, CDR2 SNEGSKA, per germline (reference sequence). This CDR3 has 15 residues. DNA for the CDR3: TGCAGTGCTAGAGATCTAACCCCTCCGTACAATGAGCAGTTCTTC. Amino acids: CSARDLTPPYNEQFF.

The CDR3 loop is CASSLDPLVGEQFF. In nucleotides, the CDR3 is TGCGCCAGCAGCTTGGACCCCCTGGTCGGTGAGCAGTTCTTC. The chain combines TRBV5-1 with TRBJ2-5; D is ambiguous. The DNA end favors TRBJ2-1, so the J call may be wrong. Germline loops: CDR1 SGHRS, CDR2 YFSETQ. The CDR3 is made up of 14 amino acids.

The chain employs TRBV7-2 and TRBJ1-1; D is unclear. The CDR3 extends over 14 amino acids. Trimming took off 2 bases at V and 6 bases at J, with 13 bases between the two ends. Germline assignment: CDR1 SGHTA and CDR2 FQGNSA. The CDR3 is CASSLLGVGAEAFF. The CDR3 nucleotides are TGTGCCAGCAGCTTACTCGGGGTTGGGGCTGAAGCTTTCTTT.

This clonotype was counted only a few times. The chain uses TRBV12-3 or TRBV12-4 and TRBJ2-3, with 8 bases aligning to TRBD2. The junction had 10 bases not matched to a gene; V was cut back by 8 bases and J by 0 bases. The CDR3 loop spans 16 amino acids. CDR3 coding DNA: TGTGCCAGCCGACCCGGGGGGGGTACTAGCACAGATACGCAGTATTTT. Translating it yields CASRPGGGTSTDTQYF.

This clonotype was seen a few times. The rearrangement uses TRBV6-1 and TRBJ2-2; 8 bases map to TRBD2. The CDR3 length is 16 residues. J gave up 7 bases and V 5 bases, and 12 bases lay outside the gene matches. CDR1 and CDR2 from the germline V gene are MNHNS and SASEGT. The DNA for the CDR3 is TGTGCCAGCAGTCCCCTCGGCGGGGGGCGTAACGGGGAGCTGTTTTTT. It specifies CASSPLGGGRNGELFF.

V gene TRBV10-3 combines with J gene TRBJ2-3; 10 bases fit TRBD1. This CDR3 spans 15 amino acids. With V trimmed by 6 bases and J by 3 bases, 6 bases remained unmatched. From germline, CDR1 is ENHRY and CDR2 SYGVKD. The CDR3 loop is CAIRRRDRGTDTQYF. The CDR3 nucleotides read TGTGCCATCAGACGCCGGGACAGGGGAACAGATACGCAGTATTTT.

V and J are TRBV15 and TRBJ2-5; unclear D gene. Trimming stripped 1 base from V and 5 bases from J, with 5 bases between. This CDR3 contains 12 residues. Looked up from germline, CDR1 is LNHNV and CDR2 is YYDKDF (reference sequence). CDR3 in amino acids: CATSRGLETQYF. CDR3 sequence (DNA): TGTGCCACCAGCAGAGGTCTTGAGACCCAGTACTTC.

The chain links TRBV6-5 to TRBJ1-2; maybe TRBD1 (5 bases). In germline, CDR1 is MNHEY, CDR2 SVGAGI. This CDR3 has 14 residues. The V end lost 4 bases, the J end lost 4 bases, and 13 bases lay between the germline ends. The CDR3 here is CASSWSQGPYGYTF. In nucleotides, the CDR3 is TGTGCCAGCAGTTGGTCCCAGGGACCCTATGGCTACACCTTC.

In this sample, this clonotype turned up a few times. This chain links TRBV6-5 with TRBJ1-4; D remains ambiguous. This CDR3 has 13 amino acids. CDR1 MNHEY and CDR2 SVGAGI come from the germline V gene. Trimming stripped 2 bases from V and 4 bases from J, with 5 bases between. CDR3 in amino acids: CASSYTVNEKLFF. The CDR3 DNA is TGTGCCAGCAGTTACACAGTTAATGAAAAACTGTTTTTT.

The rearrangement links TRBV7-3 to TRBJ2-1, with 11 bases lining up with TRBD1. This CDR3 region has 15 residues. CDR1 SGHTA and CDR2 FQGTGA come from the germline V gene. The J segment lost 7 bases and the V segment lost 1 base, leaving 3 bases of the junction unmatched. The CDR3 nucleotides are TGTGCCAGCAGCTTAAGGACAGGGGGCCGTAATGAGCAGTTCTTC. Protein: CASSLRTGGRNEQFF.

This clonotype was counted a single time. The chain is built from TRBV7-7 and TRBJ2-1; 7 nucleotides match TRBD2. V lost 5 bases, J lost 3 bases, and 10 bases stayed unmatched. From germline, CDR1 is SSHAT and CDR2 FNYEAQ (reference sequence). CDR3 length: 16 amino acids. In DNA, the CDR3 is TGTGCCAGCAGCCCACGTGCGGGGGTTAGCTACAATGAGCAGTTCTTC. It codes for CASSPRAGVSYNEQFF.

This chain joins TRBV12-3 or TRBV12-4 and TRBJ1-1, with D perhaps matching TRBD1 (6 bases). V gave up 6 bases and J gave up 7 bases, with 21 bases separating them. The CDR3 sequence is 15 residues long. CDR3 sequence: CASRPTGTPLDEAFF. The CDR3 nucleotides read TGTGCCAGCAGACCTACCGGGACACCCTTAGATGAAGCTTTCTTT.

The chain recombines TRBV6-5 with TRBJ1-5; D is perhaps TRBD1 (5 bases). CDR3 length: 15 amino acids. Germline CDR1 and CDR2: MNHEY and SVGAGI. The V and J ends lost 0 bases and 2 bases respectively, with 8 bases between them. CDR3 coding DNA: TGTGCCAGCAGTTACTCTGCGGGGGGCAATCAGCCCCAGCATTTT. Translation: CASSYSAGGNQPQHF.

The chain couples TRBV11-2 to TRBJ2-3; D perhaps matches TRBD1 (5 bases). There are 14 residues in the CDR3. V was clipped by 5 bases and J by 0 bases, with 9 bases between them. CDR1 and CDR2 (germline): SGHAT, FQNNGV. The CDR3 nucleotides are TGTGCCAGCAGCCCACAGGTTAGCACAGATACGCAGTATTTT. Its protein is CASSPQVSTDTQYF.

This clonotype has more than one count but fewer than ten. The chain combines TRBV29-1 with TRBJ2-3; 14 bases map to TRBD2. Germline V gene data show CDR1 as SQVTM and CDR2 as ANQGSEA. V shed 2 bases, J shed 3 bases, and the junction held 1 base outside the gene matches. The CDR3 is 15 residues long. CDR3 residues: CSVERTSGGTDTQYF. DNA of the CDR3: TGCAGCGTTGAAAGGACTAGCGGGGGGACAGATACGCAGTATTTT.

The chain links TRBV5-6 to TRBJ2-1; D unclear. Trimming pared 2 bases from V and 6 bases from J, leaving 9 bases between. The germline V gene encodes CDR1 SGHDT and CDR2 YYEEEE. This CDR3 comprises 13 residues. This chain's CDR3 is CASSFSRRNEQFF. CDR3 DNA: TGTGCCAGCAGCTTTTCCAGACGCAATGAGCAGTTCTTC.

CDR3: CASSLTDRGFYEQYF. DNA of the CDR3: TGTGCCAGCAGCTTAACCGACAGGGGGTTCTACGAGCAGTACTTC. The chain has TRBV11-2 and TRBJ2-5; 9 bases agree with TRBD1. The J call is uncertain, as TRBJ2-7 better fits the DNA end. In germline, CDR1 is SGHAT, CDR2 FQNNGV. The CDR3 covers 15 residues.

This clonotype appeared a few times. This rearrangement joins TRBV6-4 to TRBJ2-3; maybe TRBD2 (6 bases). Trimming shortened V by 5 bases and J by 5 bases, and 14 bases separated the two germline ends. From germline, CDR1 is MRHNA and CDR2 SNTAGT. The CDR3 is 14 amino acids. CDR3 nucleotide sequence: TGTGCCAGCAGTTGGACGGGGGTAGGAGATACGCAGTATTTT. Translation gives CASSWTGVGDTQYF.

This clonotype was detected a few times. The chain carries TRBV7-9 and TRBJ1-1; maybe TRBD1 (5 bases). V was shortened by 5 bases and J by 0 bases, with 13 bases between the two germline ends. The germline CDR1 and CDR2 sequences are SEHNR and FQNEAQ (reference sequence). There are 15 residues in the CDR3. CDR3 residues: CASSRGRTMNTEAFF. CDR3 bases: TGTGCCAGCAGCAGGGGACGGACCATGAACACTGAAGCTTTCTTT.

The CDR3 region has the DNA TGTGCCAGCAGCCAAGATGCGTCCCCCGGACAGCCCCAGCATTTT. Its translation: CASSQDASPGQPQHF. The chain couples TRBV3-1 to TRBJ1-5; D remains ambiguous. The CDR3 sequence is 15 residues long. Germline CDR1 is LGHDT and CDR2 is YNNKEL (reference sequence). Trimming pared 0 bases from V and 7 bases from J, leaving 13 bases between.

This clonotype was recorded a few times. This chain uses TRBV27 with TRBJ2-1; 7 nucleotides agree with TRBD2. The J call may be wrong; the DNA end is better matched by TRBJ2-5. Per the germline V gene, CDR1 is MNHEY and CDR2 is SMNVEV (reference sequence). This CDR3 contains 15 residues. CDR3 sequence reads: CASSLLAGREETQYF. CDR3 DNA sequence: TGTGCCAGCAGTTTATTGGCAGGGAGGGAGGAGACCCAGTACTTC.

This clonotype was counted only a few times. The chain combines TRBV28 with TRBJ2-5; D possibly corresponds to TRBD2 (6 bases). The better agreement between TRBJ2-7 and the DNA end casts doubt on the J call. Germline assignment: CDR1 MDHEN and CDR2 SYDVKM. CDR3 size: 14 residues. Here the CDR3 reads CASRGGADLFEQYF. Written as DNA, the CDR3 is TGTGCCAGCAGAGGCGGGGCGGACCTTTTCGAGCAGTACTTC.

Only a few counts were recorded for this clonotype. J is TRBJ2-3 and V is TRBV12-3 or TRBV12-4, with 8 bases identical to TRBD1. J was trimmed by 5 bases and V by 1 base; bases with no gene match: 5. CDR3 size: 15 residues. The CDR3 sequence is CASSLVWDRKDTQYF. DNA of the CDR3: TGTGCCAGCAGTTTAGTTTGGGACAGGAAAGATACGCAGTATTTT.

This clonotype was found a few times. The V call is TRBV12-5, the J call TRBJ2-7; 8 bases fit TRBD1. CDR1 and CDR2 from the germline V gene are LGHNT and FRNRAP. The CDR3 loop spans 14 amino acids. The junction had 6 bases not matched to a gene; V was cut back by 7 bases and J by 1 base. CDR3 in amino acids: CASAQGVPSYEQYF. Written as DNA, the CDR3 is TGTGCTAGTGCACAGGGGGTGCCTTCCTACGAGCAGTACTTC.

V and J are TRBV6-5 and TRBJ2-1; 9 bases fit TRBD2. J lost 4 bases, V lost 6 bases, and 10 bases had no gene match. CDR1 is MNHEY, CDR2 SVGAGI, per germline. The CDR3 covers 16 residues. The CDR3 region is CASRNGLARSYNEQFF. The CDR3 DNA sequence: TGTGCCAGCAGAAATGGACTAGCGCGGTCTTACAATGAGCAGTTCTTC.

This clonotype turned up a few times. The chain uses TRBV30 and TRBJ1-3; D possibly corresponds to TRBD1 (6 bases). The CDR3 has 14 amino acids. Germline V gene data show CDR1 as GTSNPN and CDR2 as SVGIG (reference sequence). Trimming shortened V by 4 bases and J by 2 bases, and 12 bases separated the two germline ends. The CDR3 sequence is CAWNKGGTGNTIYF. As DNA, the CDR3 is TGTGCCTGGAATAAGGGGGGGACTGGAAACACCATATATTTT. Full variable domain (outside the CDR3, taken from reference TRBV30 and TRBJ1-3): SQTIHQWPATLVQPVGSPLSLECTVEGTSNPNLYWYRQAAGRGLQLLFYSVGIGQISSEVPQNLSASRPQDRQFILSSKKLLLSDSGFYLCAWNKGGTGNTIYFGEGSWLTVV.